This is a list of T cell receptor beta chains from one sample in a study of vaccination and CD4 T cells after COVID-19. For these TCRs, the target antigens are not known. TCRdb re-called the PCR reads with MiXCR, one entry per CDR3 protein. The sample carries thousands of distinct CDR3 sequences, around 62% recorded once. Here the sequenced sample was cultured CD4+ T cells from blood, taken after SARS-CoV-2 vaccination. The receptor set was obtained from a human donor with COVID-19. Each CDR3 is given with its conserved first and last residue.

TRBV28 | CASSLTVSVRGYTF
TRBV6-1 | CASRRQAGNGYTF
TRBV28 | CATATGGNNSPLHF
TRBV7-7 | CASSTGTTSQTQYF
TRBV6-1 | CATRQGKTYSNQPQHF
TRBV18 | CASSPRRGEETQYF
TRBV24-1 | CATRRGRSGNTIYF
TRBV20-1 | CSARDRGAAGELFF
TRBV9 | CASSVGTGNQPQHF
TRBV20-1 | CSANLIVLAGGETQYF
TRBV19 | CATWLNEGYTF
TRBV4-1 | CASSRGQGPQHF
TRBV6-5 | CASSSGQPYEQYF
TRBV4-2 | CASSQDRGPSNQPQHF
TRBV6-1 | CASSGGLVQETQYF
TRBV6-1 | CASLSSHSYEQYF
TRBV6-1 | CASSPGQGANYGYTF
TRBV7-6 | CASSRGLGNTEAFF
TRBV7-9 | CASSLSGNEQYF
TRBV7-3 | CASSADNYSPLHF
TRBV2 | CASSREAAGTGKETQYF
TRBV19 | CASSPAGGSTEAFF
TRBV6-5 | CASSPSRQGATYGYTF
TRBV6-5 | CASSYSRDRGNTIYF
TRBV11-2 | CASSSPGTGRSPLHF
TRBV7-6 | CASSSGTGNQPQHF